Each of the 29 T cell receptor beta chains below was sequenced from the same sample in a study of Graves' ophthalmopathy and Graves' hyperthyroidism. The study amplified TCR beta CDR3 regions using RNA transcripts. HTBI-primed first-round RT-PCR preceded second-round multiplex PCR. TCRdb re-derived calls from the multiplex PCR reads in MiXCR, one entry per CDR3 protein. The sample holds 400,000 or so distinct CDR3 sequences, 15% seen once. Sequencing was carried out using peripheral blood. The receptors here all came from a woman under 30 with stable Graves' hyperthyroidism.

At least ten counts were recorded for this clonotype. The chain uses TRBV6-1 and TRBJ1-2; D call uncertain. The CDR3 contains 13 residues. Trimming left V 3 bases short and J 4 bases short, with 9 bases between. Germline assignment: CDR1 MNHNS and CDR2 SASEGT. The CDR3 loop is CASSDPDTYGYTF. The CDR3 DNA sequence: TGTGCCAGCAGTGATCCCGACACCTATGGCTACACCTTC.

This clonotype was counted only a few times. A clone one base away is much larger, so this may be a read error. The missing conserved phenylalanine or tryptophan at the end of this CDR3 makes a read error likely. The chain carries TRBV11-3 and TRBJ1-1; maybe TRBD1 (5 bases). V lost 4 bases to trimming and J lost 2 bases, with 11 bases between them. Germline V CDR1 and CDR2: SGHNT, YENEEA. The CDR3 spans 14 residues. The CDR3 here is CASSYRQTNTEAFY. DNA for the CDR3: TGTGCCAGCAGCTACAGACAGACTAACACTGAAGCTTTCTAT.

The rearrangement uses TRBV2 and TRBJ1-1, with D uncertain. CDR3 length equals 14 residues. Trimming took 4 bases from V and 1 from J, leaving 10 bases between them. The germline V gene has CDR1 SNHLY and CDR2 FYNNEI. CDR3 in amino acids: CASSGIGRNTEAFF. DNA for the CDR3: TGTGCCAGCAGTGGGATCGGTAGGAACACTGAAGCTTTCTTT.

In its sample, this clonotype was seen many times. This chain uses TRBV7-2 with TRBJ1-2; D might be TRBD1 (6 bases). Between the trimmed V and J ends, which lost 5 bases and 6 bases, there was a span of 16 bases. This CDR3 has 14 residues. Germline V gene lookup returns CDR1 SGHTA and CDR2 FQGNSA. CDR3 sequence reads: CASSRYEGGDGYTF. CDR3 DNA: TGTGCCAGCAGCCGCTATGAGGGGGGGGATGGCTACACCTTC. The full variable domain, completed using reference TRBV7-2 and TRBJ1-2, is GAGVSQSPSNKVTEKGKDVELRCDPISGHTALYWYRQSLGQGLEFLIYFQGNSAPDKSGLPSDRFSAERTGGSVSTLTIQRTQQEDSAVYLCASSRYEGGDGYTFGSGTRLTVV.

The table lists this clonotype with a few counts. The chain links TRBV3-1 to TRBJ1-1; D gene unclear. Germline V gives CDR1 LGHDT, CDR2 YNNKEL (reference sequence). Trimming shortened V by 4 bases and J by 6 bases, and 12 bases separated the two germline ends. The CDR3 runs 13 residues. This CDR3 reads CASSLEGWAEAFF. The DNA of the CDR3 is TGTGCCAGCAGCCTAGAAGGGTGGGCTGAAGCTTTCTTT.

This clonotype was seen many times. The chain joins TRBV6-1 to TRBJ1-5; the D gene is possibly TRBD1 (5 bases). V dropped 4 bases and J dropped 2 bases, with 15 bases sitting between them. This CDR3 has 16 residues. From germline, CDR1 is MNHNS and CDR2 SASEGT. The CDR3 is CASSAYRPGGNQPQHF. In DNA form, the CDR3 reads TGTGCCAGCAGTGCGTACAGGCCTGGAGGCAATCAGCCCCAGCATTTT.

This clonotype was detected only a few times. This chain joins TRBV5-1 and TRBJ1-5, with D uncertain. Germline V CDR1 and CDR2: SGHRS, YFSETQ. Trimming took 1 base from V and 5 from J, leaving 13 bases between them. The CDR3 totals 15 residues. The CDR3 nucleotides read TGCGCCAGCAGCTTGTCCGGGATGTCGCATCAGCCCCAGCATTTT. Translated: CASSLSGMSHQPQHF.

The chain has TRBV12-3 or TRBV12-4 and TRBJ2-2; the match to TRBD2 covers 7 bases. Trimming removed 4 bases from V and 5 bases from J; junction bases left unmatched: 4. The CDR3 consists of 14 residues. The CDR3 region has the DNA TGTGCCAGCAGTTGGCGGGGGAGAACCGGGGAGCTGTTTTTT. Translating it yields CASSWRGRTGELFF.

The chain recombines TRBV4-2 with TRBJ2-5, with TRBD2 matching 9 bases. The CDR3 runs 17 residues. The J segment lost 5 bases and the V segment lost 0 bases, leaving 10 bases of the junction unmatched. The germline V gene has CDR1 LGHNA and CDR2 YNFKEQ. The CDR3, as DNA: TGTGCCAGCAGCCAAGATAGTGTTCTAGCGGGGAGTGAGACCCAGTACTTC. Protein product: CASSQDSVLAGSETQYF.

A remark on this clonotype: It may be a read error: a sequence one base away is much more abundant. The chain has TRBV10-3 and TRBJ1-1, with 7 bases aligning to TRBD1. Germline values: CDR1 ENHRY, CDR2 SYGVKD. V lost 5 bases and J lost 7; bases outside the gene matches: 13. The CDR3 is 15 residues long. The DNA for the CDR3 is TGTGCCATCAGTCCCTCAGGGGGGAAGGACATTGAAGCTTTCTTT. Its protein is CAISPSGGKDIEAFF.

A few counts support this clonotype. This chain links TRBV5-1 with TRBJ2-7; 8 nucleotides agree with TRBD1. This CDR3 comprises 16 residues. Germline V CDR1 and CDR2: SGHRS, YFSETQ. Trimming cost V 3 bases and J 5 bases; bases outside gene matches: 13. DNA of the CDR3: TGCGCCAGCAGCTCCACGTTTGACAGGGGACCTGACGAGCAGTACTTC. As protein: CASSSTFDRGPDEQYF.

This clonotype was recorded many times. V and J are TRBV2 and TRBJ1-2, with a tentative D call TRBD1 (6 bases). This CDR3 contains 15 residues. Looked up from germline, CDR1 is SNHLY and CDR2 is FYNNEI. V gave up 5 bases and J gave up 0 bases, with 13 bases separating them. The CDR3 bases are TGTGCCAGCAGTTATGGACAGTCAGCTAACTATGGCTACACCTTC. This encodes CASSYGQSANYGYTF.

This clonotype was recorded at least ten times. The rearrangement uses TRBV28 and TRBJ1-1; D is perhaps TRBD1 (5 bases). Deletions cut 3 bases from V and 3 bases from J, with 20 bases between. The CDR3 totals 17 residues. Germline assignment: CDR1 MDHEN and CDR2 SYDVKM. CDR3 region: CASSLLPGGRDYTEAFF. The CDR3 coding sequence is TGTGCCAGCAGTTTGTTGCCAGGTGGCAGGGATTACACTGAAGCTTTCTTT. The whole variable domain, filled in from reference TRBV28 and TRBJ1-1, reads DVKVTQSSRYLVKRTGEKVFLECVQDMDHENMFWYRQDPGLGLRLIYFSYDVKMKEKGDIPEGYSVSREKKERFSLILESASTNQTSMYLCASSLLPGGRDYTEAFFGQGTRLTVV.

This clonotype was counted at least ten times. This chain links TRBV12-3 or TRBV12-4 with TRBJ2-2; D remains ambiguous. The CDR3 totals 16 residues. V was trimmed by 2 bases and J by 3 bases, leaving 13 bases between them. CDR3 protein: CASSLSLSAHTGELFF. The DNA of the CDR3 is TGTGCCAGCAGTTTAAGTTTGTCGGCGCACACCGGGGAGCTGTTTTTT.

There are many counts of this clonotype. This sequence joins TRBV24-1 and TRBJ2-5; 7 positions agree with TRBD2. Per germline, CDR1 KGHDR and CDR2 SFDVKD. V shed 5 bases, J shed 7 bases, and the junction held 9 bases outside the gene matches. The CDR3 runs to 14 residues. The CDR3 loop reads CATSGGGRKGTQYF. In DNA form, the CDR3 reads TGTGCCACCAGTGGGGGGGGACGTAAGGGGACCCAGTACTTC.

In its sample, this clonotype was seen once. Since no conserved phenylalanine or tryptophan closes the CDR3, a read error is the likely cause. No DNA is shown, since the ends of the CDR3 on it are uncertain; the CDR3 is the one TCRdb lists. The chain has TRBV6-1 and TRBJ1-2. Ends included, the CDR3 has 13 residues. The germline CDR1 and CDR2 sequences are MNHNS and SASEGT. CDR3 sequence: CASSRYLTYGYSY.

This rearrangement joins TRBV5-1 to TRBJ1-2; 11 positions agree with TRBD1. The V segment lost 2 bases and the J segment 6 bases; nucleotides outside the gene matches: 6. Germline V gene lookup returns CDR1 SGHRS and CDR2 YFSETQ. The CDR3 length is 15 residues. The CDR3 spells CASSFTGQGVDGYTF. The CDR3 bases are TGCGCCAGCAGCTTCACGGGACAGGGGGTGGATGGCTACACCTTC.

This clonotype was counted many times. The genes are TRBV14 and TRBJ2-5; weak D call: TRBD1 (5 bases). The CDR3 has 13 amino acids. The germline CDR1 and CDR2 sequences are SGHDN and FVKESK. Trimming shortened V by 3 bases and J by 4 bases, and 9 bases separated the two germline ends. The CDR3 DNA sequence: TGTGCCAGCAGCCAGGACAAGGGAGAGACCCAGTACTTC. It encodes CASSQDKGETQYF.

In its sample, this clonotype was seen many times. The chain is built from TRBV19 and TRBJ2-7; D is possibly TRBD1 (6 bases). Trimming shortened V by 5 bases and J by 3 bases, and 23 bases separated the two germline ends. This CDR3 comprises 17 residues. Germline CDR1 reads LNHDA; CDR2 reads SQIVND (reference sequence). CDR3: CASSPIPPRRQVYEQYF. Written as DNA, the CDR3 is TGTGCCAGTAGTCCCATCCCCCCCCGACGACAGGTCTACGAGCAGTACTTC.

This clonotype was counted a few times. A read error may explain this, as a much larger clone is one base away. The J gene is TRBJ2-5, the V gene TRBV20-1; no firm D call. Trimming stripped 6 bases from V and 2 bases from J, with 13 bases between. The CDR3 length is 13 residues. The germline V gene encodes CDR1 DFQATT and CDR2 SNEGSKA (reference sequence). The DNA of the CDR3 is TGCAGTGCGACCCCCTCTGATCAAGAGACCCAGTACTTC. Its protein is CSATPSDQETQYF.

This clonotype was found many times. This chain links TRBV6-2 or TRBV6-3 with TRBJ2-7; no definite D call. The V end lost 2 bases, the J end lost 0 bases, and 11 bases lay between the germline ends. Germline V CDR1 and CDR2: MNHEY, SVGEGT. The CDR3 consists of 15 residues. The CDR3 sequence is CASSYGPTGSYEQYF. CDR3 DNA: TGTGCCAGCAGTTACGGGCCAACGGGCTCCTACGAGCAGTACTTC.

This clonotype was seen more than once but under ten times. The chain recombines TRBV4-3 with TRBJ1-1; D gene uncertain. The V end was cut by 0 bases, the J end by 3 bases, with 17 bases between. In germline, CDR1 is LGHNA, CDR2 YSLEER. The CDR3 is made up of 17 amino acids. The CDR3 sequence: CASSQDLLGFQDTEAFF. The CDR3 nucleotides read TGCGCCAGCAGCCAAGATCTACTGGGCTTCCAGGACACTGAAGCTTTCTTT.

This clonotype was detected ten times or more. V usage is TRBV12-3 or TRBV12-4 and J usage is TRBJ1-1, with 7 bases lining up with TRBD1. This CDR3 is built from 14 residues. V was clipped by 8 bases and J by 5 bases; unmatched bases: 11. For the CDR3, the DNA is TGTGCCAGCTTCCCAACAGGGGAAGGGACTGAAGCTTTCTTT. Translation: CASFPTGEGTEAFF.

This clonotype occurred many times. This chain joins TRBV19 and TRBJ2-7; possibly TRBD2 for D (5 bases). Germline CDR1 is LNHDA and CDR2 is SQIVND (reference sequence). V gave up 4 bases and J gave up 0 bases, with 19 bases separating them. This CDR3 is 17 amino acids long. The CDR3, as DNA: TGTGCCAGTAGTACGTTACGACATGGGAGTACCTCCTACGAGCAGTACTTC. Translated, it gives CASSTLRHGSTSYEQYF.

Turning to this clonotype: This clone may be a read error of a much larger clone one base away. This chain uses TRBV4-1 with TRBJ2-2; TRBD1 is a possible D gene (6 bases). Germline V gene lookup returns CDR1 MGHRA and CDR2 YSYEKL. V lost 5 bases and J lost 5, with 12 bases in between. The length of the CDR3 is 14 residues. The CDR3 DNA sequence: TGCGCCAGCAGCGCCCAAACAGGGACCGGGGAGCTGTTTTTT. It translates to CASSAQTGTGELFF.

A word on this clonotype: A much bigger clone sits one base away, suggesting this may be a read error. The CDR3 does not end in the conserved phenylalanine or tryptophan, so this is likely a read error. CDR3 bases: TGCAGCTTCCCAGAGCCCGGGGGCTACACCTAC. Translating it yields CSFPEPGGYTY. This rearrangement joins TRBV29-1 to TRBJ1-2; D gene ambiguous. The length of the CDR3 is 11 residues. V dropped 8 bases and J dropped 8 bases, with 15 bases sitting between them. Germline V gives CDR1 SQVTM, CDR2 ANQGSEA.

This clonotype showed up many times. The chain has TRBV20-1 and TRBJ1-5; 8 bases fit TRBD1. The V segment lost 6 bases and the J segment 5 bases; nucleotides outside the gene matches: 6. Germline-derived CDR1 and CDR2 are DFQATT and SNEGSKA (reference sequence). The CDR3 has 13 amino acids. The CDR3 region has the DNA TGCAGTGCCCAAAGGGGACAGGATCAGCCCCAGCATTTT. Residues: CSAQRGQDQPQHF.

This clonotype was counted ten times or more. V usage is TRBV19 and J usage is TRBJ1-5, with D perhaps TRBD1 (6 bases). The germline V and J ends were trimmed by 6 bases and 4 bases, with 13 bases remaining between them. CDR3 length: 14 amino acids. Germline CDR1 reads LNHDA; CDR2 reads SQIVND (reference sequence). The CDR3 nucleotides are TGTGCCAGTAGGGCTGGGACACAGAATCAGCCCCAGCATTTT. It codes for CASRAGTQNQPQHF.

The chain joins TRBV6-1 to TRBJ1-5, with D hard to call. This CDR3 region has 12 residues. In germline, CDR1 is MNHNS, CDR2 SASEGT. Trimming took off 3 bases at V and 9 bases at J, with 9 bases between the two ends. DNA of the CDR3: TGTGCCAGCAGTGACCATCGCGGGCCCCAGCATTTT. Protein sequence: CASSDHRGPQHF.